Listed here are 31 T cell receptor beta chains from one sample, sequenced in a study of metastatic and nonmetastatic thyroid tumors. TCRdb called clones again from the PCR reads with MiXCR. The repertoire includes around 31,000 clones, 25% to 35% of them detected once, and about 32% sits in the top ten. All patients reached thyroid surgery having received no treatment beforehand. The sample consisted of blood. The receptors originated from a female donor with papillary thyroid cancer or a benign thyroid nodule (not recorded which). Some clones in this sample may be carry-over from other donors' samples.

This clone showed up just a few times. This chain uses TRBV10-3 with TRBJ2-3; maybe TRBD1 (6 bases). Germline V gene sequence: CDR1 ENHRY, CDR2 SYGVKD. This CDR3 spans 16 amino acids. The germline V and J ends were trimmed by 6 bases and 1 base, with 17 bases remaining between them. The CDR3 reads CAIRGRQVGGTDTQYF. In DNA, the CDR3 is TGTGCCATCAGAGGTAGACAGGTTGGGGGCACAGATACGCAGTATTTT.

This chain connects TRBV2 to TRBJ1-1; D gene uncertain. Germline CDR1 and CDR2: SNHLY and FYNNEI. The CDR3 runs 13 residues. The V end was cut by 5 bases, the J end by 4 bases, with 11 bases between. For the CDR3, the DNA is TGTGCCAGCAGTTGGACCCCCGGCACTGAAGCTTTCTTT. It codes for CASSWTPGTEAFF.

V usage is TRBV9 and J usage is TRBJ1-2; D is ambiguous. Germline-derived CDR1 and CDR2 are SGDLS and YYNGEE. The CDR3 covers 14 residues. V was clipped by 4 bases and J by 2 bases, with 12 bases between them. CDR3 DNA: TGTGCCAGCAGCCTCGACCGTCTAAACTATGGCTACACCTTC. This encodes CASSLDRLNYGYTF.

V and J are TRBV28 and TRBJ2-7; 10 nucleotides agree with TRBD1. Germline V gene data show CDR1 as MDHEN and CDR2 as SYDVKM. The CDR3 runs to 14 residues. J gave up 5 bases and V 6 bases, and 7 bases lay outside the gene matches. CDR3 loop: CASSPTGGNDEQYF. CDR3 sequence (DNA): TGTGCCAGCAGCCCGACAGGGGGCAACGACGAGCAGTACTTC. Together with reference TRBV28 and TRBJ2-7, the CDR3 gives the full variable domain: DVKVTQSSRYLVKRTGEKVFLECVQDMDHENMFWYRQDPGLGLRLIYFSYDVKMKEKGDIPEGYSVSREKKERFSLILESASTNQTSMYLCASSPTGGNDEQYFGPGTRLTVT.

This clone has at least ten counts. The rearrangement uses TRBV2 and TRBJ2-5, with D hard to call. Germline V gene sequence: CDR1 SNHLY, CDR2 FYNNEI. The CDR3 sequence is 15 residues long. V was cut by 1 base and J by 2 bases, with 11 bases left in between. CDR3 bases: TGTGCCAGCAGTGAAGAGAAGGGTGCGCAAGAGACCCAGTACTTC. It encodes CASSEEKGAQETQYF.

At least ten counts were recorded for this clone. The J gene is TRBJ2-7, the V gene TRBV11-2, with D unclear. The germline V gene encodes CDR1 SGHAT and CDR2 FQNNGV. The CDR3 has 16 amino acids. V was clipped by 5 bases and J by 1 base, with 18 bases between them. The CDR3 reads CASSAQGSSLSYEQYF. The CDR3 coding sequence is TGTGCCAGCAGCGCTCAAGGGTCGAGCCTTTCCTACGAGCAGTACTTC.

The V call is TRBV5-6, the J call TRBJ2-2; D may correspond to TRBD1 or TRBD2 (5 bases each). V gave up 4 bases and J gave up 6 bases, with 13 bases separating them. There are 14 residues in the CDR3. CDR1 is SGHDT, CDR2 YYEEEE, per germline. The CDR3 coding sequence is TGTGCCAGCAGCCCGGGGACGAGTGCCGGGGAGCTGTTTTTT. Translating gives CASSPGTSAGELFF.

This chain connects TRBV11-2 to TRBJ2-1; D possibly corresponds to TRBD2 (7 bases). Per germline, CDR1 SGHAT and CDR2 FQNNGV. The CDR3 consists of 15 residues. Trimming removed 3 bases at V and 6 bases at J, with 15 bases between. CDR3 sequence reads: CASSFIGGLGNEQFF. CDR3 sequence (DNA): TGTGCCAGCAGCTTCATCGGGGGGCTCGGCAATGAGCAGTTCTTC.

The chain uses TRBV5-6 and TRBJ2-5; unclear D gene. Trimming shortened V by 3 bases and J by 4 bases, and 10 bases separated the two germline ends. This CDR3 has 13 amino acids. Germline loops: CDR1 SGHDT, CDR2 YYEEEE. CDR3 bases: TGTGCCAGCAGCTACCCGACGGGAGAGACCCAGTACTTC. Translation gives CASSYPTGETQYF.

About this clone itself: The missing conserved phenylalanine or tryptophan at the end of this CDR3 makes a read error likely. The DNA is omitted, as the CDR3 cannot be located on it reliably, and the CDR3 follows TCRdb's listing. The CDR3: CASSLGGSLHI. The rearrangement links TRBV7-6 to TRBJ1-2. Germline CDR1 reads SGHVS; CDR2 reads FNYEAQ. The CDR3 is 11 residues long, ends included.

This clone came up once. V is TRBV20-1 and J is TRBJ2-3; 8 bases are a match to TRBD1. The CDR3 runs 15 residues. Germline V gene sequence: CDR1 DFQATT, CDR2 SNEGSKA (reference sequence). With 5 bases clipped from V and 0 bases from J, the junction kept 7 bases outside the gene matches. CDR3 DNA: TGCAGTGCTTCCAGGGGGCGGCGAAGCACAGATACGCAGTATTTT. Translating it yields CSASRGRRSTDTQYF.

The chain recombines TRBV4-2 with TRBJ2-5; 7 bases are a match to TRBD2. The J segment lost 9 bases and the V segment lost 4 bases, leaving 8 bases of the junction unmatched. The germline V gene encodes CDR1 LGHNA and CDR2 YNFKEQ. The CDR3 has 13 amino acids. CDR3 nucleotides: TGTGCCAGCAGCCCCGGACTAGGGAATGCCCAGTACTTC. This codes for CASSPGLGNAQYF.

By proportion, this clone is medium-sized. This CDR3 is CASRDRGLYEQYF. The DNA for the CDR3 is TGTGCCAGCAGAGACAGGGGGCTGTACGAGCAGTACTTC. The rearrangement links TRBV6-1 to TRBJ2-7; TRBD1 matches at 10 bases. Germline CDR1 and CDR2: MNHNS and SASEGT. CDR3 length: 13 amino acids. Trimming at V came to 6 bases and at J to 4 bases, leaving 3 bases not matched to a gene.

The J gene is TRBJ1-2, the V gene TRBV3-1, with D uncertain. V lost 0 bases and J lost 6, with 14 bases in between. Germline assignment: CDR1 LGHDT and CDR2 YNNKEL (reference sequence). This CDR3 comprises 15 residues. CDR3 residues: CASSQETLRGDGYTF. As DNA, the CDR3 is TGTGCCAGCAGCCAAGAGACATTAAGAGGTGATGGCTACACCTTC.

Only a few counts were recorded for this clone. The chain is built from TRBV6-1 and TRBJ1-5, with D maybe TRBD1 (5 bases). CDR3 length: 17 residues. With 8 bases removed from V and 1 base from J, the gap between germline ends came to 21 bases. CDR1 is MNHNS, CDR2 SASEGT, per germline. Here the CDR3 reads CASGTRRSGLSNQPQHF. The CDR3, as DNA: TGTGCCAGCGGGACCCGAAGAAGCGGGCTAAGCAATCAGCCCCAGCATTTT.

The V and J genes are TRBV24-1 and TRBJ1-1, with 7 bases identical to TRBD1. V gave up 3 bases and J gave up 9 bases; unmatched junction bases: 12. The length of the CDR3 is 15 residues. Germline loops: CDR1 KGHDR, CDR2 SFDVKD. The CDR3 sequence: CATSDNFGTAEKAFF. The CDR3 DNA is TGTGCCACCAGTGATAACTTCGGGACAGCAGAGAAAGCTTTCTTT.

This rearrangement joins TRBV5-1 to TRBJ1-4; 9 nucleotides line up with TRBD1. V was clipped by 6 bases and J by 5 bases; unmatched bases: 5. The CDR3 is 14 amino acids. Germline assignment: CDR1 SGHRS and CDR2 YFSETQ. The CDR3 DNA reads as TGCGCCAGCACCCGGGGACAGGGCAATGAAAAACTGTTTTTT. Translating gives CASTRGQGNEKLFF.

V is TRBV20-1 and J is TRBJ2-3; D unresolved. CDR3 length: 16 residues. Germline CDR1 DFQATT, CDR2 SNEGSKA (reference sequence). V lost 4 bases, J lost 3 bases, and 20 bases lay in between. The CDR3 spells CSAMYGGPTPTDTQYF. CDR3 bases: TGCAGTGCTATGTACGGTGGCCCGACCCCGACAGATACGCAGTATTTT.

This clone was observed once. This sequence joins TRBV4-2 and TRBJ1-1; unclear D gene. V was cut by 4 bases and J by 2 bases, with 29 bases left in between. The CDR3 is made up of 20 amino acids. CDR1 is LGHNA, CDR2 YNFKEQ, per germline. CDR3 bases: TGTGCCAGCAGCCTAGCCCCCGAGTTTGGGGAGTTGGCAGGTAACACTGAAGCTTTCTTT. Encoded protein: CASSLAPEFGELAGNTEAFF.

The rearrangement uses TRBV12-3 or TRBV12-4 and TRBJ2-2; 10 bases align to TRBD1. With 8 bases clipped from V and 4 bases from J, the junction kept 4 bases outside the gene matches. CDR3 size: 14 residues. Here the CDR3 reads CASRQGARTGELFF. The CDR3 region has the DNA TGTGCCAGCCGACAGGGGGCGCGCACCGGGGAGCTGTTTTTT.

The rearrangement joins TRBV5-1 to TRBJ1-1, with a possible D match to TRBD1 (6 bases). The V end was cut by 2 bases, the J end by 1 base, with 18 bases between. This CDR3 comprises 17 residues. Germline CDR1 SGHRS, CDR2 YFSETQ. CDR3 sequence: CASSFYRGDNSNTEAFF. CDR3 DNA sequence: TGCGCCAGCAGCTTTTATCGGGGGGACAACTCGAACACTGAAGCTTTCTTT.

The V call is TRBV25-1, the J call TRBJ2-7, with a possible D match to TRBD1 (5 bases). Trimming took 1 base from V and 2 from J, leaving 24 bases between them. Germline lookup yields CDR1 MGHDK and CDR2 SYGVNS. The CDR3 totals 19 residues. The CDR3 here is CASSESETSKRGSPYEQYF. CDR3 DNA: TGTGCCAGCAGTGAATCCGAAACCTCCAAAAGGGGATCTCCCTACGAGCAGTACTTC.

This clone was seen at least ten times. Other DNA sequences in this sample translate to the same CDR3. The chain has TRBV3-1 and TRBJ2-1, with 9 bases aligning to TRBD2. The CDR3 is 17 amino acids. Germline loops: CDR1 LGHDT, CDR2 YNNKEL (reference sequence). V gave up 4 bases and J gave up 9 bases; unmatched junction bases: 16. CDR3 DNA: TGTGCCAGCAGCCCACAGACCGGGACTAGCTTTAGTCTTGAGCAGTTCTTC. This gives the protein CASSPQTGTSFSLEQFF.

This clone has more than one count but fewer than ten. V and J are TRBV20-1 and TRBJ2-7; 9 nucleotides line up with TRBD1. Germline lookup yields CDR1 DFQATT and CDR2 SNEGSKA (reference sequence). CDR3 length: 16 amino acids. The trim removed 0 bases at V and 2 bases at J, leaving 8 bases unmatched. The CDR3 nucleotides read TGCAGTGCTAGAGATGGACAGGGGACAGGGACCTACGAGCAGTACTTC. Translating it yields CSARDGQGTGTYEQYF.

The rearrangement links TRBV5-4 to TRBJ2-2; 10 bases line up with TRBD1. The J segment lost 3 bases and the V segment lost 3 bases, leaving 5 bases of the junction unmatched. CDR1 and CDR2 (germline): SGHNT, YYREEE (reference sequence). This CDR3 comprises 16 residues. CDR3 in DNA: TGTGCCAGCAGCTACGGACAGGGGGGCTACACCGGGGAGCTGTTTTTT. It codes for CASSYGQGGYTGELFF.

The chain has TRBV6-1 and TRBJ2-7; TRBD1 matches 9 bases. This CDR3 is 13 amino acids long. Germline loops: CDR1 MNHNS, CDR2 SASEGT. The V and J ends lost 9 bases and 2 bases, in that order; junction bases with no gene match: 5. CDR3 protein: CASRDRDTYEQYF. For the CDR3, the DNA is TGTGCCAGTAGGGACAGGGATACCTACGAGCAGTACTTC.

Note on this clone: The germline gene is not matched at one end of the junction; a read error may be the cause. J is TRBJ2-7 and V is TRBV11-2; D is ambiguous. The germline gives CDR1 SGHAT, CDR2 FQNNGV. The CDR3 runs to 11 residues. The DNA of the CDR3 is TGCGCCAGCAGCGAAGGCTACGAGCAGTACTTC. This gives the protein CASSEGYEQYF.

Sample share makes this clone medium-sized. V and J are TRBV11-2 and TRBJ2-7; D possibly uses TRBD1 or TRBD2 (6 bases each). There are 11 residues in the CDR3. V gave up 6 bases and J gave up 6 bases, with 9 bases separating them. CDR1 and CDR2 (germline): SGHAT, FQNNGV. This chain's CDR3 is CASREGVEQYF. As DNA, the CDR3 is TGTGCCAGCAGGGAGGGGGTCGAGCAGTACTTC.

This clone showed up just a few times. The chain recombines TRBV6-1 with TRBJ1-2, with D unclear. This CDR3 has 14 residues. Trimming shortened V by 5 bases and J by 4 bases, and 14 bases separated the two germline ends. In germline, CDR1 is MNHNS, CDR2 SASEGT. The CDR3 loop is CASSRMTVSYGYTF. The CDR3 region has the DNA TGTGCCAGCAGTAGAATGACCGTCTCCTATGGCTACACCTTC.

Comment on this clone: Sequence at one end of the junction differs from germline and may be a read error. This chain links TRBV7-7 with TRBJ2-5, with TRBD1 matching 7 bases. The CDR3 is 16 residues long. Germline loops: CDR1 SSHAT, CDR2 FNYEAQ (reference sequence). The CDR3 spells CASSLTPGQIQETQYF. In nucleotides, the CDR3 is TGTGCTAGCAGCTTAACCCCGGGACAGATACAAGAGACCCAGTACTTC.

The V and J genes are TRBV20-1 and TRBJ2-7; the D call may be TRBD1 or TRBD2 (5 bases each). This CDR3 spans 15 amino acids. The germline V and J ends were trimmed by 5 bases and 3 bases, with 20 bases remaining between them. In germline, CDR1 is DFQATT, CDR2 SNEGSKA (reference sequence). This CDR3 reads CSASPGTDHLYEQYF. For the CDR3, the DNA is TGCAGTGCTTCCCCCGGGACGGACCACCTCTACGAGCAGTACTTC.